A selection of T cell receptor beta chains follows, all from one sample in a study of blood T cell repertoires in COVID-19. Assay: immunoSEQ multiplex PCR; the TCRdb copy retains only in-frame clones and omits some. Of approximately 320,000 clones listed, 89% are singletons. The specimen was peripheral blood. The origin of the receptors is a woman aged 30 to 39 with COVID-19, enrolled during active disease. The CDR3 runs from the conserved cysteine through the conserved F or W. The D gene is left open where the match is weak. Part of the rows lack a size; the others show once, few, many or a class for expanded clones.

clone size: .; J gene: TRBJ2-7; V gene: TRBV12-3/TRBV12-4; D gene: .; CDR3 protein: CASSFSPLYEQYF; CDR3 DNA: TGTGCCAGCAGTTTTTCCCCCCTCTACGAGCAGTACTTC
clone size: .; J gene: TRBJ1-4; V gene: TRBV7-2; D gene: TRBD1; CDR3 protein: CASSSYRGTNEKLFF; CDR3 DNA: TGTGCCAGCAGCTCGTACAGGGGAACTAATGAAAAACTGTTTTTT
clone size: .; J gene: TRBJ1-6; V gene: TRBV4-1; D gene: .; CDR3 protein: CASSELRVNSPLHF; CDR3 DNA: TGCGCCAGCAGCGAACTGAGGGTGAATTCACCCCTCCACTTT
clone size: .; J gene: TRBJ2-1; V gene: TRBV7-2; D gene: TRBD2; CDR3 protein: CASRARLAGDNEQFF; CDR3 DNA: TGTGCCAGCAGGGCACGACTAGCGGGGGACAATGAGCAGTTCTTC
clone size: .; J gene: TRBJ1-1; V gene: TRBV4-1; D gene: .; CDR3 protein: CASSQGYRGLVAEAFF; CDR3 DNA: TGCGCCAGCAGCCAAGGTTACCGGGGATTAGTGGCTGAAGCTTTCTTT
clone size: .; J gene: TRBJ2-3; V gene: TRBV29-1; D gene: .; CDR3 protein: CSVGGGRDTQYF; CDR3 DNA: TGCAGCGTTGGGGGGGGCAGGGATACGCAGTATTTT
clone size: .; J gene: TRBJ1-4; V gene: TRBV3-1/TRBV3-2; D gene: .; CDR3 protein: CASSHDFSQKLFF; CDR3 DNA: TGTGCCAGCAGCCACGACTTTTCCCAAAAACTGTTTTTT
clone size: .; J gene: TRBJ2-1; V gene: TRBV20-1; D gene: TRBD1; CDR3 protein: CSASLGTGGYNEQFF; CDR3 DNA: TGCAGTGCTAGTCTAGGGACAGGGGGTTACAATGAGCAGTTCTTC
clone size: .; J gene: TRBJ2-7; V gene: TRBV4-1; D gene: .; CDR3 protein: CASSQGPDNYEQYF; CDR3 DNA: TGCGCCAGCAGCCAAGGACCGGACAACTACGAGCAGTACTTC
clone size: .; J gene: TRBJ1-5; V gene: TRBV7-7; D gene: .; CDR3 protein: CASSPLPNQPQHF; CDR3 DNA: TGTGCCAGCAGCCCCCTCCCCAATCAGCCCCAGCATTTT
clone size: .; J gene: TRBJ2-5; V gene: TRBV29-1; D gene: .; CDR3 protein: CSVERGWQEQETQYF; CDR3 DNA: TGCAGCGTTGAAAGGGGCTGGCAGGAACAAGAGACCCAGTACTTC
clone size: .; J gene: TRBJ2-1; V gene: TRBV2; D gene: .; CDR3 protein: CASSVTAVYNEQFF; CDR3 DNA: TGTGCCAGCAGTGTTACAGCCGTCTACAATGAGCAGTTCTTC
clone size: once; J gene: TRBJ2-1; V gene: TRBV6-5; D gene: .; CDR3 protein: CASSLVALRHEQFF; CDR3 DNA: TGTGCCAGCAGCTTAGTAGCCCTGCGCCATGAGCAGTTCTTC
clone size: .; J gene: TRBJ1-5; V gene: TRBV27; D gene: .; CDR3 protein: CASSLFPGGQPQHF; CDR3 DNA: TGTGCCAGCAGTTTATTCCCGGGAGGTCAGCCCCAGCATTTT
clone size: .; J gene: TRBJ2-1; V gene: TRBV18; D gene: .; CDR3 protein: CASSPGQGRLQEQFF; CDR3 DNA: TGTGCCAGCTCACCGGGGCAGGGGCGACTCCAGGAGCAGTTCTTC
clone size: .; J gene: TRBJ2-1; V gene: TRBV7-9; D gene: TRBD2; CDR3 protein: CASSLLAGVNNEQFF; CDR3 DNA: TGTGCCAGCAGCTTACTAGCGGGGGTTAACAATGAGCAGTTCTTC
clone size: .; J gene: TRBJ1-6; V gene: TRBV5-6; D gene: .; CDR3 protein: CASSLGGNNSPLHF; CDR3 DNA: TGTGCCAGCAGCTTAGGAGGGAACAATTCACCCCTCCACTTT
clone size: .; J gene: TRBJ2-3; V gene: TRBV12-5; D gene: .; CDR3 protein: CASGLSLARDTQYF; CDR3 DNA: TGTGCTAGTGGTTTGTCCCTAGCAAGAGATACGCAGTATTTT
clone size: once; J gene: TRBJ1-1; V gene: TRBV11-2; D gene: .; CDR3 protein: CASSQLIGGRNTEAFF; CDR3 DNA: TGTGCCAGCAGTCAACTGATCGGGGGACGGAACACTGAAGCTTTCTTT